Here is one T cell receptor beta chain with its context. A few counts support this clonotype. It lacks a known antigen. No base qualities exist here, and no much larger clone lies one base off it. This entry comes from a study of T-cell reconstitution after alpha-beta-depleted transplantation in children (dated by TCRdb to 2016 to 2017). Context from the whole study: The study quantitatively tracked T-cell immune reconstitution after TCRalphabeta/CD19-depleted allogeneic hematopoietic cell transplantation in children using TCR repertoire profiling. The full study reports these points: In some patients, high TCRbeta diversity at day 60 was attributed to recipient T cells and intrathymic progenitors that had survived conditioning. About two months after transplant, the apparently early recovery of alphabetaT-cell counts reportedly depended on just several hundred clones that had expanded rapidly and came from non-depleted graft cells. Over subsequent months, a decline in hyperexpanded clone frequencies was noted, and after one year, T-cell counts and TCRbeta diversity were mostly ascribed to newly produced T cells.

The treatment or condition label, read with the paper, signifies: allogeneic hematopoietic cell transplantation with graft depleted of TCRalphabeta T cells and CD19 B cells. The transplant recipients were children given TCRalphabeta/CD19-depleted allogeneic hematopoietic cell grafts. Library generation was performed with PCR. For sequencing, an Illumina HiSeq 2500 was employed. TCR library preparation used molecular barcoding, with unique molecular identifiers applied to normalize quantification of the TCRbeta repertoire. Using fastp trimming at Q25 and MiXCR clonotype assembly, TCRdb reanalyzed the public sequencing data and kept in-frame beta chains. A single entry per CDR3 protein holds the most common genes and DNA from its merged rows. The sample data list 600,000 or so distinct CDR3 sequences, and about 21% of these were observed just once. The ten most abundant clones make up 12% to 15% of the sample.

At the junction V is shortened by 6 bases and J by 2 bases, with 14 bases in between. From its cysteine to its phenylalanine, the CDR3 spans 15 amino acids. Of the read, only the CDR3 DNA is kept; its 45 bases are in frame from base 1. The germline V gene provides CDR1 MGHDK and CDR2 SYGVNS. The sample here was PBMCs, mostly from graft donor cells, taken 360 days after TCRalphabeta/CD19-depleted stem cell transplant. The rearranged segments are TRBV25-1 and TRBJ2-1; TRBD2 is possibly the D segment (6 matching bases). The origin of this receptor is a boy under two years old who had a stem cell transplant for acute myeloid leukemia, so the T cells may come from the graft donor. In nucleotide form, the sequence is TGTGCCAGCAGGGGGGGTAGGGCCACCTACAATGAGCAGTTCTTC. Its translation is CASRGGRATYNEQFF.